The present T cell receptor (beta chain) was sequenced within a study of T cells in Graves' hyperthyroidism and ophthalmopathy. Overall study context: Once the initial diagnosis was made, peripheral blood was obtained before any treatment. Study-level findings and limits: Separating ophthalmopathy from stable hyperthyroidism was achieved by a 13 V-J model.

Lactation, pregnancy, other autoimmune disease or uncontrolled infection excluded patients. The PBMCs were sourced from fresh peripheral blood (around 9.3 ml). V lost 2 bases to trimming and J lost 5 bases, with 22 bases between them. The CDR3 consists of 17 residues. Germline V gene sequence: CDR1 SGHAT, CDR2 FQNNGV. Using RNA transcripts as the source, TCR beta CDR3 regions were amplified. The TCR CDR3 first-round RT-PCR relied on the HTBI primer set. Each CDR3 protein is one row after TCRdb ran MiXCR on the multiplex PCR reads. This table has more than 500,000 distinct CDR3 sequences, 16% appearing once. Many counts were recorded for this clonotype. Its target is not known.

The gene calls are TRBV11-2 and TRBJ2-7, with D perhaps TRBD1 or TRBD2 (5 bases each). This sequence originates from a woman in her twenties or thirties with Graves' ophthalmopathy. Sequencing used blood. The CDR3 region is CASSLPQSGTPPHEQYF. As DNA, the CDR3 is TGTGCCAGCAGCTTACCACAGTCCGGGACCCCCCCGCACGAGCAGTACTTC.